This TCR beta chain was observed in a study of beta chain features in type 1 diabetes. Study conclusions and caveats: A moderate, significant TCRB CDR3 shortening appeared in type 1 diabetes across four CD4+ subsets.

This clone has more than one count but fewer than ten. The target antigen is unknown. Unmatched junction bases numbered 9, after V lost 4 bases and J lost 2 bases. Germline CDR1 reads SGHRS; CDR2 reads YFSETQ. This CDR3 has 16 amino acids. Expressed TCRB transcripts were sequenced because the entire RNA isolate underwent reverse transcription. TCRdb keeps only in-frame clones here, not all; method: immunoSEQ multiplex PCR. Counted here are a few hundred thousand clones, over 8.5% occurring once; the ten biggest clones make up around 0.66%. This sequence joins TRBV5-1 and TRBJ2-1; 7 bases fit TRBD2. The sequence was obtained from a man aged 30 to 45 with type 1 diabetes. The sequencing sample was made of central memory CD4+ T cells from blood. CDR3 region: CASSPNPGLTYNEQFF. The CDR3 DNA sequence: TGCGCCAGCAGCCCCAACCCGGGACTAACCTACAATGAGCAGTTCTTC.